Reported below is one T cell receptor (beta chain). The data stem from a study of blood T cell repertoires in COVID-19. The overall study: Whether acute or convalescent, the COVID-19 samples came from the United States, Italy and Spain.

The germline gives CDR1 SNHLY, CDR2 FYNNEI. The V and J ends lost 7 bases and 5 bases respectively, with 9 bases between them. CDR3 size: 12 residues. Exposed enrollees had met someone with a PCR-confirmed or clinician-diagnosed COVID-19 case at some point within the 2 weeks before study entry. As originally analysed: From reference gene primer amplification, estimates of nucleated cell counts were derived. The repertoire was sequenced with immunoSEQ multiplex PCR; TCRdb's copy has only in-frame clones and lacks some. V, J and clone size derive from that table, while D and trimming were established from the DNA sequence. The top ten hold roughly 2.8% of the sample, which has approximately 250,000 clones, 80% to 95% seen once.

Specimen: PBMCs or T cells enriched from blood (not recorded which). The chain is built from TRBV2 and TRBJ1-5, with D unclear. The receptor was derived from a man aged 35 to 55 who had been exposed to COVID-19. DNA for the CDR3: TGTGCCAGCAACGAGTTGGATCAGCCCCAGCATTTT. It translates to CASNELDQPQHF.